Here is one TCR beta chain with its context. The antigen is not known. The data belong to a study of shared clonotypes between healthy human individuals. Broader study findings: At large depth, rarefaction still showed sorted-subset sequencing to be incomplete.

Sequenced by immunoSEQ multiplex PCR; TCRdb stores in-frame clones only, minus some. Of some 1,900,000 clones in the sample, over 85% were seen once. Selected positively for CCR7 and CD45RO-negative, naive CD8 cells excluded terminally differentiated effector memory CD45RA+ cells. Germline CDR1 and CDR2: MNHNS and SASEGT. V was shortened by 3 bases and J by 3 bases, with 15 bases between the two germline ends. This CDR3 has 15 residues. The sequence derives from a man younger than 30 in good health. Sequenced sample: naive CD8+ T cells sorted from blood. This chain links TRBV6-1 with TRBJ2-7, with D possibly being TRBD1 or TRBD2 (5 bases each). The CDR3 DNA is TGTGCCAGCAGTGACGATGAGGGGTACAGCTACGAGCAGTACTTC. This codes for CASSDDEGYSYEQYF.